Following are 21 T cell receptor beta chains from one sample sequenced in a study of vaccination and CD4 T cells after COVID-19. Noted treatment: roughly 11-day PBMC culture with coronavirus spike peptide pools or control peptides (ViraFEST assay). The Oncomine TCR Beta short-read assay generated sequence data from the DNA of cultured CD4+ T cells. TCRdb re-called the PCR reads through MiXCR, storing one row per CDR3 protein. The sample has over 10,000 distinct CDR3 sequences; 30% to 35% are singletons. No antigen has been assigned to these receptors. Specimen: CD4+ T cells from blood, cultured in vitro. These TCRs come from a human donor who had recovered from COVID-19.

The chain couples TRBV25-1 to TRBJ2-1, with D tentatively TRBD2 (6 bases). Germline lookup yields CDR1 MGHDK and CDR2 SYGVNS. The V end lost 3 bases, the J end lost 5 bases, and 14 bases lay between the germline ends. This CDR3 has 15 residues. Here the CDR3 reads CASSEGLASNNEQFF. Written as DNA, the CDR3 is TGTGCCAGCAGTGAGGGTCTAGCGAGTAACAATGAGCAGTTCTTC.

The chain uses TRBV28 and TRBJ1-5; 8 positions agree with TRBD1. V shed 1 base and J 6 bases; nucleotides not matched to a gene: 14. CDR1 and CDR2 (germline): MDHEN, SYDVKM. This CDR3 contains 18 residues. The CDR3 here is CASSLSGGEGGLLQPQHF. The CDR3, as DNA: TGTGCCAGCAGTTTATCAGGGGGCGAGGGGGGTCTCCTTCAGCCCCAGCATTTT.

This rearrangement joins TRBV20-1 to TRBJ2-3, with D perhaps matching TRBD1 (6 bases). Germline values: CDR1 DFQATT, CDR2 SNEGSKA (reference sequence). This CDR3 comprises 15 residues. V was pared by 6 bases and J by 3 bases, with 19 bases between. CDR3 loop: CSAPVSGELTDTQYF. The CDR3 nucleotides are TGCAGTGCCCCAGTCTCAGGGGAATTAACAGATACGCAGTATTTT.

The chain is built from TRBV4-3 and TRBJ2-3, with D unclear. Trimming left V 2 bases short and J 0 bases short, with 15 bases between. This CDR3 is 17 amino acids long. The germline V gene has CDR1 LGHNA and CDR2 YSLEER. Here the CDR3 reads CASSQSWTGSSTDTQYF. The DNA of the CDR3 is TGCGCCAGCAGCCAATCATGGACGGGTTCTAGCACAGATACGCAGTATTTT.

This clonotype was detected a few times. The chain links TRBV6-4 to TRBJ2-3; D might be TRBD1 or TRBD2, each matching 5 bases. Between the trimmed V and J ends, which lost 6 bases and 3 bases, there was a span of 13 bases. This CDR3 is built from 14 residues. Germline CDR1 MRHNA, CDR2 SNTAGT. CDR3 DNA: TGTGCCAGCAGCGAGGGGAAGGAGACAGATACGCAGTATTTT. Residues: CASSEGKETDTQYF.

The chain employs TRBV10-3 and TRBJ1-5; D gene uncertain. CDR1 ENHRY and CDR2 SYGVKD come from the germline V gene. The CDR3 covers 14 residues. Trimming shortened V by 0 bases and J by 9 bases, and 12 bases separated the two germline ends. The CDR3 DNA reads TGTGCCATCAGTGAGTCGATGGGGATCCTGCCCCAGCATTTT. Residues: CAISESMGILPQHF.

The chain links TRBV18 to TRBJ2-2, with TRBD2 matching 10 bases. With V trimmed by 6 bases and J by 5 bases, 12 bases remained unmatched. CDR1 and CDR2 from the germline V gene are KGHSH and LQKENI. This CDR3 region has 17 residues. The chain's CDR3 is CASSSPSGSWDTGELFF. In DNA form, the CDR3 reads TGTGCCAGCTCCTCCCCTAGCGGGAGTTGGGATACCGGGGAGCTGTTTTTT.

This clonotype has more than one count but fewer than ten. This chain connects TRBV1 to TRBJ1-2; the table's D call, TRBD1, was not checked against the DNA. TRBV1 is given as a pseudogene. The CDR3 runs to 17 residues. The CDR3 protein is CTSSQQDRVEGYYGYTF. CDR3 sequence (DNA): TGCACCAGCAGCCAGCAAGACAGGGTTGAGGGCTACTATGGCTACACCTTC.

The chain is built from TRBV27 and TRBJ2-5; D is unresolved. This CDR3 comprises 15 residues. Germline assignment: CDR1 MNHEY and CDR2 SMNVEV (reference sequence). V was clipped by 6 bases and J by 2 bases, with 16 bases between them. CDR3 coding DNA: TGTGCCAGCAGAACCCAAGGTGGTTTTCAAGAGACCCAGTACTTC. Translated, it gives CASRTQGGFQETQYF.

The chain combines TRBV28 with TRBJ1-5; maybe TRBD1 (6 bases). The ends were cut back, 6 bases at V and 5 bases at J, with 11 bases in the middle. Germline V lookup: CDR1 MDHEN, CDR2 SYDVKM. The CDR3 runs to 13 residues. The CDR3 DNA is TGTGCCAGCAGGACAGGCACCGATCAGCCCCAGCATTTT. Its protein is CASRTGTDQPQHF. The whole variable domain, remainder taken from reference TRBV28 and TRBJ1-5, is DVKVTQSSRYLVKRTGEKVFLECVQDMDHENMFWYRQDPGLGLRLIYFSYDVKMKEKGDIPEGYSVSREKKERFSLILESASTNQTSMYLCASRTGTDQPQHFGDGTRLSIL.

This chain uses TRBV20-1 with TRBJ1-1, with D possibly TRBD1 on 6 matching bases. Germline V gene lookup returns CDR1 DFQATT and CDR2 SNEGSKA (reference sequence). The ends were cut back, 3 bases at V and 2 bases at J, with 16 bases in the middle. The CDR3 totals 15 residues. In nucleotides, the CDR3 is TGCAGTGCTAGGGTTCAGGGGTTTCGTAACACTGAAGCTTTCTTT. It specifies CSARVQGFRNTEAFF.

In its sample, this clonotype was seen a few times. V gene TRBV7-2 combines with J gene TRBJ2-7, with TRBD2 matching 13 bases. The CDR3 is made up of 16 amino acids. V lost 5 bases and J lost 6; bases outside the gene matches: 10. Germline-derived CDR1 and CDR2 are SGHTA and FQGNSA. The CDR3, as DNA: TGTGCCAGCAGCACACGGACTAGCGGGAGTCAGCTCGAGCAGTACTTC. Its translation is CASSTRTSGSQLEQYF. The entire variable domain, with the rest obtained from reference TRBV7-2 and TRBJ2-7, is as follows: GAGVSQSPSNKVTEKGKDVELRCDPISGHTALYWYRQSLGQGLEFLIYFQGNSAPDKSGLPSDRFSAERTGGSVSTLTIQRTQQEDSAVYLCASSTRTSGSQLEQYFGPGTRLTVT.

In its sample, this clonotype was seen a few times. The chain combines TRBV6-1 with TRBJ1-4; TRBD1 agrees at 7 bases. The germline gives CDR1 MNHNS, CDR2 SASEGT. This CDR3 is 14 amino acids long. V was pared by 6 bases and J by 0 bases, with 1 base of the junction left unmatched. The CDR3 here is CASSGQATNEKLFF. The CDR3 DNA follows: TGTGCCAGCAGCGGACAGGCAACTAATGAAAAACTGTTTTTT.

V is TRBV6-2 or TRBV6-3 and J is TRBJ2-3; 9 positions match TRBD2. This CDR3 region has 16 residues. J gave up 4 bases and V 2 bases, and 7 bases lay outside the gene matches. CDR1 MNHEY and CDR2 SVGEGT come from the germline V gene. The CDR3 is CASSYQRGRAADTQYF. CDR3 nucleotide sequence: TGTGCCAGCAGTTACCAACGCGGGAGGGCCGCAGATACGCAGTATTTT.

The chain employs TRBV4-1 and TRBJ2-5, with a weak D call TRBD1 (6 bases). CDR3 length equals 15 residues. Between the trimmed V and J ends, which lost 0 bases and 5 bases, there was a span of 13 bases. CDR1 and CDR2 (germline): MGHRA, YSYEKL. The CDR3 here is CASSQEDRLAETQYF. The CDR3, as DNA: TGCGCCAGCAGCCAAGAGGACAGACTTGCGGAGACCCAGTACTTC.

The chain joins TRBV19 to TRBJ2-3; D perhaps matches TRBD1 (6 bases). V gave up 7 bases and J gave up 3 bases, with 20 bases separating them. Per germline, CDR1 LNHDA and CDR2 SQIVND (reference sequence). The CDR3 covers 16 residues. The CDR3 region has the DNA TGTGCCAGTAAGGTACAAGGGGGAGTTGGAACAGATACGCAGTATTTT. This sequence encodes CASKVQGGVGTDTQYF.

This chain joins TRBV12-3 or TRBV12-4 and TRBJ2-1; D perhaps matches TRBD1 (7 bases). Trimming stripped 5 bases from V and 2 bases from J, with 13 bases between. This CDR3 has 15 residues. The CDR3 loop reads CASSNGRGAYNEQFF. The CDR3 bases are TGTGCCAGCAGTAACGGCAGGGGGGCCTACAATGAGCAGTTCTTC.

This chain links TRBV20-1 with TRBJ1-3; D unresolved. Looked up from germline, CDR1 is DFQATT and CDR2 is SNEGSKA (reference sequence). The CDR3 spans 16 residues. V lost 0 bases, J lost 0 bases, and 12 bases lay in between. DNA for the CDR3: TGCAGTGCTAGAGAGGGGAGCTGGCTCTCTGGAAACACCATATATTTT. Translation: CSAREGSWLSGNTIYF.

The chain links TRBV20-1 to TRBJ1-5; 9 bases map to TRBD1. Trimming at V came to 6 bases and at J to 9 bases, leaving 12 bases not matched to a gene. The CDR3 contains 14 residues. In germline, CDR1 is DFQATT, CDR2 SNEGSKA (reference sequence). The CDR3 reads CSANSGTGIRPQHF. CDR3 nucleotide sequence: TGCAGTGCAAACTCCGGGACAGGGATTCGGCCCCAGCATTTT.

This clonotype was counted only a few times. The chain links TRBV20-1 to TRBJ2-7; D gene uncertain. CDR1 DFQATT and CDR2 SNEGSKA come from the germline V gene (reference sequence). The CDR3 has 11 amino acids. Trimming left V 1 base short and J 6 bases short, with 7 bases between. CDR3 amino acids: CSARVNSEQYF. CDR3 coding DNA: TGCAGTGCTAGAGTTAACAGCGAGCAGTACTTC.

This clonotype came up a few times. J is TRBJ1-6 and V is TRBV7-9; D may be TRBD1 (6 bases). The germline V gene encodes CDR1 SEHNR and CDR2 FQNEAQ (reference sequence). The CDR3 has 12 amino acids. Trimming removed 8 bases at V and 8 bases at J, with 10 bases between. Here the CDR3 reads CASAEGDSPLHF. The CDR3, as DNA: TGTGCCAGCGCGGAGGGGGATTCACCCCTCCACTTT.